This TCR beta chain was captured in a study of T cell responses to AZD1222 COVID-19 vaccine (dated by TCRdb to about 2021). Regarding the study in general: AZD1222 recipients whose second dose came at about 4 weeks and those whose second dose came at about 12 weeks were combined into one group, since spike-specific TCR depth and breadth did not differ between the two schedules. A total of 230 to 250 trial participants underwent TCR sequencing, of whom 200 to 220 had received two doses of AZD1222 and around 25 had received two doses of the MenACWY control vaccine. Trial participants were enrolled by age into 18-55, 56-69 and 70-plus year subgroups, with roughly 160, 29 and 62 TCR-sequenced participants respectively.

The CDR3 regions of human TCRbeta chains were analyzed by immunosequencing. Processing in the source paper ran as follows. Repertoire TCRs were checked for matches against a reference library of SARS-CoV-2-specific TCRs that had been generated using the MIRA antigen-specificity platform. Breadth was defined as the fraction of unique TCRs that were SARS-CoV-2-associated, and depth was defined as the fraction of total T cells that were SARS-CoV-2-associated. Using the MIRA data, each spike-specific TCR was mapped to the spike region that the TCR reacts to and placed in a CD4 or CD8 class. Log10-transformed breadth and depth values were compared by one-way ANOVA with Sidak's multiple comparisons tests. In its TCRdb copy, this immuneACCESS table keeps in-frame sequences only and misses some clones. Where compared with another copy, unresolved V genes explain less than half of these, and the others have no known cause. V, J and clone size are taken as reported in that table, and D and trimming were inferred from the DNA itself. This sample comprises about 130,000 clones, over 75% of them detected only once. The top ten hold under 25% of the sample.

The sample's time point label, in plain terms: baseline before first vaccination. Vaccinee samples were obtained from the UK trials COV001 and COV002, which included a single-blind randomized controlled phase 2/3 trial of AZD1222 (ChAdOx1 nCoV-19) in healthy adults. For TCRbeta chain sequencing, PBMC samples from trial participants were taken at day 0 and at day 28 after the second dose. On the study overall, not on this receptor specifically: No day 14 peak-response samples were available, so repertoires were characterized only after the peak T cell response. CD4 TCRs associated with the vaccine covered the entire spike protein, and the dominant responses were in regions 160-218 and 743-854. After two AZD1222 doses, both the breadth and the depth of spike-specific TCRs were significantly higher than at day 0 and than in MenACWY recipients. Participants were mostly white British, with more females than males. The authors suggested clonal diversity may have been underestimated. Conclusions about previously exposed vaccinees are limited, since just six AZD1222 recipients were seropositive for SARS-CoV-2 at baseline. The 56-69-year group was small, and its depth increase did not reach significance, likely because of low power. Epitopes outside the regions mutated in the B.1.351 and B.1.1.7 variants were reportedly recognized by nearly half of the unique spike-specific TCRs.

CDR1 and CDR2 (SGHRS, YFSETQ) derive from the germline V gene. The CDR3 has 13 amino acids, counting the end cysteine and phenylalanine. Only CDR3 DNA remains: 39 bases, in frame from the first base. V ends up 1 base short and J 3 bases short, with an unmatched junction base count of 0. In regard to this clone: Its antigen specificity is not known. One base away there is no much larger clone; base qualities are not given.

Recombination connected TRBV5-1 to TRBJ1-1, with TRBD1 matching 7 junction bases. This specimen consisted of peripheral blood, obtained on day 0 of AZD1222 vaccination. The source is an adult in good health. The DNA reads as follows: TGCGCCAGCAGCTTGCAGGGGGACACTGAAGCTTTCTTT. It codes for CASSLQGDTEAFF.